The clone carrying this TCR beta chain was recorded at least ten times. TCRdb re-derived calls from the RACE reads in MiXCR, one entry per CDR3 protein. This repertoire shows some 38,000 distinct CDR3 sequences, less than 8.5% found once; its top ten account for 1% to 1.5%. This entry belongs to a study of human T cells and chemical hapten exposure. CDR1 is SQVTM and CDR2 is ANQGSEA in the germline V gene. This CDR3 is built from 13 residues. V lost 4 bases to trimming and J lost 4 bases, with 13 bases between them. Time point denoted: pre-sensitization, week 0. Specified treatment: therapeutic diphenylcyclopropenone sensitization with weekly scalp DPC.

The sequencing here drew on whole blood, taken in connection with sensitization to the hapten diphenylcyclopropenone (DPC). This clonotype originated in a woman in her forties or fifties with alopecia areata. Some clones in this sample may be carry-over from other donors' samples. The rearrangement links TRBV29-1 to TRBJ2-5; perhaps TRBD1 as D (6 bases). In nucleotides, the CDR3 is TGCAGCGTTGTCTCTGGGGGCGCAGAGACCCAGTACTTC. This gives the protein CSVVSGGAETQYF. The whole variable domain, filled in from reference TRBV29-1 and TRBJ2-5, reads SAVISQKPSRDICQRGTSLTIQCQVDSQVTMMFWYRQQPGQSLTLIATANQGSEATYESGFVIDKFPISRPNLTFSTLTVSNMSPEDSSIYLCSVVSGGAETQYFGPGTRLLVL.